Shown below are 21 T cell receptor beta chains from a single sample sequenced in a study of shared clonotypes between healthy human individuals. Naive CD8 cells, CD45RO-negative and positively selected for CCR7, excluded terminally differentiated effector memory CD45RA+ cells. Repertoires were generated with immunoSEQ multiplex PCR, while TCRdb's copy carries only in-frame clones and drops some. The sample consists of about 2.1 million clones, around 93% of them appearing once. Sequenced: naive CD8+ T cells from PBMCs. The receptors were sampled from a man aged 18-30 years in good health. Some clones in this sample may be carry-over from other donors' samples.

This clone was recorded a few times. This chain uses TRBV29-1 with TRBJ1-1, with D unclear. Germline CDR1 is SQVTM and CDR2 is ANQGSEA. V shed 0 bases and J shed 4 bases, with 12 bases lying between them. The CDR3 runs 14 residues. As DNA, the CDR3 is TGCAGCGTTGAAGATCCGGGGAGACTCACTGAAGCTTTCTTT. Its protein product is CSVEDPGRLTEAFF.

A remark on this clone: This CDR3 is also generated by other DNA sequences in the sample. The chain uses TRBV9 and TRBJ2-1; TRBD2 agrees at 8 bases. CDR1 and CDR2 from the germline V gene are SGDLS and YYNGEE. The CDR3 contains 15 residues. After removal of 0 bases from V and 6 bases from J, the junction contained 5 bases not matched to a gene. DNA for the CDR3: TGTGCCAGCAGCGTAGGGAGCGGGAGTGGCAATGAGCAGTTCTTC. It specifies CASSVGSGSGNEQFF.

On this clone itself: A read error may account for a junction end that differs from germline. V is TRBV7-9 and J is TRBJ2-1, with D uncertain. Germline V gene sequence: CDR1 SEHNR, CDR2 FQNEAQ (reference sequence). This CDR3 has 11 amino acids. The CDR3 is CASSLGSSMVF. The CDR3 bases are TGTGCCAGCAGCTTAGGCTCTAGTATGGTCTTC.

This clone was found once. For the CDR3, the DNA is TGTGCCAGCAGTAAGCGACAGGGGGCTAACGAGCAGTACTTC. This translates into CASSKRQGANEQYF. This chain connects TRBV9 to TRBJ2-7; 10 bases fit TRBD1. After removal of 5 bases from V and 5 bases from J, the junction contained 7 bases not matched to a gene. The length of the CDR3 is 14 residues. Germline V CDR1 and CDR2: SGDLS, YYNGEE.

This chain uses TRBV6-1 with TRBJ2-3, with D possibly TRBD1 on 5 matching bases. V was trimmed by 6 bases and J by 5 bases, leaving 18 bases between them. CDR1 MNHNS and CDR2 SASEGT come from the germline V gene. This CDR3 comprises 15 residues. The CDR3 region has the DNA TGTGCCAGCAGCCTCCCGGTCAGGGCTCGAGATACGCAGTATTTT. The encoded protein is CASSLPVRARDTQYF.

This chain uses TRBV5-1 with TRBJ2-6, with 14 bases aligning to TRBD2. Per germline, CDR1 SGHRS and CDR2 YFSETQ. CDR3 length: 19 residues. V shed 4 bases, J shed 1 base, and the junction held 7 bases outside the gene matches. The CDR3 DNA follows: TGCGCCAGCAGCGGGGGACTAGCGGGAGACCTATCTGGGGCCAACGTCCTGACTTTC. It is translated as CASSGGLAGDLSGANVLTF.

This chain connects TRBV9 to TRBJ2-7; 14 bases line up with TRBD2. The CDR3 contains 15 residues. With 2 bases clipped from V and 5 bases from J, the junction kept 3 bases outside the gene matches. Germline V gene sequence: CDR1 SGDLS, CDR2 YYNGEE. This CDR3 is CASSVTSGRAHEQYF. The CDR3 nucleotides read TGTGCCAGCAGCGTGACTAGCGGGAGGGCCCACGAGCAGTACTTC.

This chain links TRBV5-5 with TRBJ2-7; 8 bases agree with TRBD1. The length of the CDR3 is 14 residues. Trimming at V came to 4 bases and at J to 1 base, leaving 4 bases not matched to a gene. Germline CDR1 reads SGHKS; CDR2 reads YYEKEE (reference sequence). The CDR3 sequence: CASSNRDRSYEQYF. The CDR3 DNA is TGTGCCAGCAGCAACCGGGACAGGTCCTACGAGCAGTACTTC. Looking up the rest from reference TRBV5-5 and TRBJ2-7 gives the full variable domain: DAGVTQSPTHLIKTRGQQVTLRCSPISGHKSVSWYQQVLGQGPQFIFQYYEKEERGRGNFPDRFSARQFPNYSSELNVNALLLGDSALYLCASSNRDRSYEQYFGPGTRLTVT.

This clone was counted a single time. The chain carries TRBV13 and TRBJ2-5, with 11 positions matching TRBD1. Germline V gives CDR1 PRHDT, CDR2 FYEKMQ (reference sequence). The J segment lost 5 bases and the V segment lost 5 bases, leaving 7 bases of the junction unmatched. This CDR3 is built from 15 residues. CDR3 in amino acids: CASSPWTGGLETQYF. The CDR3 coding sequence is TGTGCCAGCAGCCCTTGGACAGGGGGCTTGGAGACCCAGTACTTC.

The chain recombines TRBV7-9 with TRBJ2-3; 8 nucleotides align to TRBD2. V lost 5 bases to trimming and J lost 6 bases; unmatched junction nucleotides: 16. The CDR3 covers 17 residues. The germline V gene encodes CDR1 SEHNR and CDR2 FQNEAQ (reference sequence). This chain's CDR3 is CASSPPRTGGETDTQYF. CDR3 in DNA: TGTGCCAGCAGCCCCCCGCGGACGGGAGGGGAAACGGATACGCAGTATTTT.

Regarding this clone: The same CDR3 also results from other DNA sequences found in this sample. This sequence joins TRBV9 and TRBJ2-1; D remains ambiguous. The germline V gene encodes CDR1 SGDLS and CDR2 YYNGEE. The CDR3 has 12 residues. Trimming cost V 7 bases and J 3 bases, with 8 bases left between them. The CDR3, as DNA: TGTGCCAGCTCGTCTAACTACAATGAGCAGTTCTTC. It specifies CASSSNYNEQFF.

The V call is TRBV19, the J call TRBJ2-4, with 7 nucleotides matching TRBD1. This CDR3 has 17 amino acids. Germline V gene data show CDR1 as LNHDA and CDR2 as SQIVND (reference sequence). V lost 4 bases and J lost 9; bases outside the gene matches: 18. Here the CDR3 reads CASSRLPGQDEYGIQYF. DNA of the CDR3: TGTGCCAGTAGTAGGCTACCCGGACAGGACGAGTATGGCATTCAGTACTTC.

On this clone: The identical CDR3 is also encoded by other nucleotide sequences in the sample. The chain has TRBV11-3 and TRBJ1-1; D is unclear. The CDR3 extends over 13 amino acids. Germline CDR1 and CDR2: SGHNT and YENEEA. V lost 1 base, J lost 4 bases, and 7 bases lay in between. As DNA, the CDR3 is TGTGCCAGCAGCTTAGGGACCGGCACTGAAGCTTTCTTT. It encodes CASSLGTGTEAFF.

This rearrangement joins TRBV9 to TRBJ1-1; D is unresolved. This CDR3 spans 16 amino acids. Germline CDR1 and CDR2: SGDLS and YYNGEE. The V end was cut by 0 bases, the J end by 0 bases, with 12 bases between. Written as DNA, the CDR3 is TGTGCCAGCAGCGTAGGTCTCTGGGAGGTGAACACTGAAGCTTTCTTT. Translation gives CASSVGLWEVNTEAFF. Full variable domain (remainder filled in from reference TRBV9 and TRBJ1-1): DSGVTQTPKHLITATGQRVTLRCSPRSGDLSVYWYQQSLDQGLQFLIQYYNGEERAKGNILERFSAQQFPDLHSELNLSSLELGDSALYFCASSVGLWEVNTEAFFGQGTRLTVV.

The V gene is TRBV7-2, the J gene TRBJ1-4; D not certain. Deletions cut 3 bases from V and 0 bases from J, with 17 bases between. The germline CDR1 and CDR2 sequences are SGHTA and FQGNSA. CDR3 length: 18 residues. CDR3 sequence: CASSFSPHKLPTNEKLFF. The CDR3 DNA sequence: TGTGCCAGCAGCTTCAGTCCCCATAAACTCCCAACTAATGAAAAACTGTTTTTT.

The V gene is TRBV10-3, the J gene TRBJ1-1, with TRBD1 matching 9 bases. The J segment lost 6 bases and the V segment lost 3 bases, leaving 11 bases of the junction unmatched. The germline V gene encodes CDR1 ENHRY and CDR2 SYGVKD. The CDR3 totals 16 residues. The CDR3 coding sequence is TGTGCCATCAGTGACCCTCCGGGACAGGGTGTCCCTGAAGCTTTCTTT. Translated: CAISDPPGQGVPEAFF.

This chain joins TRBV19 and TRBJ2-7, with no clear D. The length of the CDR3 is 14 residues. CDR1 and CDR2 from the germline V gene are LNHDA and SQIVND (reference sequence). The ends were cut back, 4 bases at V and 1 base at J, with 11 bases in the middle. Here the CDR3 reads CASSTHSTSYEQYF. In nucleotides, the CDR3 is TGTGCCAGTAGTACCCACTCGACTTCCTACGAGCAGTACTTC. The whole variable domain, remainder taken from reference TRBV19 and TRBJ2-7, is DGGITQSPKYLFRKEGQNVTLSCEQNLNHDAMYWYRQDPGQGLRLIYYSQIVNDFQKGDIAEGYSVSREKKESFPLTVTSAQKNPTAFYLCASSTHSTSYEQYFGPGTRLTVT.

The rearrangement joins TRBV27 to TRBJ1-3; no definite D call. V was clipped by 8 bases and J by 6 bases, with 2 bases between them. Germline values: CDR1 MNHEY, CDR2 SMNVEV (reference sequence). The CDR3 totals 9 residues. The CDR3 protein is CASENTIYF. DNA of the CDR3: TGTGCCAGCGAAAACACCATATATTTT.

The chain uses TRBV25-1 and TRBJ2-7; D might be TRBD1 (6 bases). The CDR3 spans 14 residues. From germline, CDR1 is MGHDK and CDR2 SYGVNS. Trimming cost V 2 bases and J 4 bases, with 12 bases left between them. The CDR3 reads CASSEKIGGYEQYF. CDR3 DNA sequence: TGTGCCAGCAGTGAAAAGATAGGGGGTTACGAGCAGTACTTC.

This chain links TRBV11-2 with TRBJ2-3, with D uncertain. V lost 1 base and J 1 base, leaving 9 bases between the germline ends. The CDR3 is 15 residues long. Germline CDR1 and CDR2: SGHAT and FQNNGV. DNA for the CDR3: TGTGCCAGCAGCTTAGTGGGGTCCCGCACAGATACGCAGTATTTT. Translated, it gives CASSLVGSRTDTQYF. Variable domain in full (rest from reference TRBV11-2 and TRBJ2-3): EAGVAQSPRYKIIEKRQSVAFWCNPISGHATLYWYQQILGQGPKLLIQFQNNGVVDDSQLPKDRFSAERLKGVDSTLKIQPAKLEDSAVYLCASSLVGSRTDTQYFGPGTRLTVL.

The chain joins TRBV10-3 to TRBJ2-5; TRBD1 matches 12 bases. Trimming removed 6 bases from V and 5 bases from J; junction bases left unmatched: 10. Per the germline V gene, CDR1 is ENHRY and CDR2 is SYGVKD. This CDR3 is 16 amino acids long. The CDR3 spells CAIRKTGTGGRETQYF. In DNA, the CDR3 is TGTGCCATCAGGAAGACCGGGACAGGGGGCCGGGAGACCCAGTACTTC.